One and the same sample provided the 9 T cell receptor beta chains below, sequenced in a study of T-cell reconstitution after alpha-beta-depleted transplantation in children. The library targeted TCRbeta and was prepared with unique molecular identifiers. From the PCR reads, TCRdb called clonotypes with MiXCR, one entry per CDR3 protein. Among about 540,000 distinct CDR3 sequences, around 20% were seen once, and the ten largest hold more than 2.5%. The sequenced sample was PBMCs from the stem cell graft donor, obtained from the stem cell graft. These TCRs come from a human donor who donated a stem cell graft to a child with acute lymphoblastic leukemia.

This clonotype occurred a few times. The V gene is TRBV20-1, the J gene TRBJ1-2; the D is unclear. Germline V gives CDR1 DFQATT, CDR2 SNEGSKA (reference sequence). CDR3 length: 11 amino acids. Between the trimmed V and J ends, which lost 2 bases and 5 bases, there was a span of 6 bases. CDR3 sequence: CSARKGYGYTF. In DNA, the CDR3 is TGCAGTGCTAGAAAGGGTTATGGCTACACCTTC.

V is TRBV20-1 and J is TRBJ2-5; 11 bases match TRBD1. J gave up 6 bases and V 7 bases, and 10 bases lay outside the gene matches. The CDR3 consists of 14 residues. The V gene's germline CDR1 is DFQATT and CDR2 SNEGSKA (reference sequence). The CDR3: CSGTTGTGGKTQYF. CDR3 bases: TGCAGTGGTACCACCGGGACAGGGGGAAAGACCCAGTACTTC.

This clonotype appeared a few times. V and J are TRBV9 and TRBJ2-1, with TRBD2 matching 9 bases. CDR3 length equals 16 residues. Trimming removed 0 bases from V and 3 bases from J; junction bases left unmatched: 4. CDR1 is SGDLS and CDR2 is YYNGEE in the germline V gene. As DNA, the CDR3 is TGTGCCAGCAGCGTAGCACTAGCGGGCATCTACAATGAGCAGTTCTTC. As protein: CASSVALAGIYNEQFF.

CDR3 loop: CASQKGAPYNEQFF. The CDR3 bases are TGCGCCAGTCAGAAGGGAGCTCCCTACAATGAGCAGTTCTTC. The chain recombines TRBV5-1 with TRBJ2-1; D perhaps matches TRBD2 (5 bases). The V end lost 8 bases, the J end lost 2 bases, and 14 bases lay between the germline ends. The CDR3 loop spans 14 amino acids. Germline assignment: CDR1 SGHRS and CDR2 YFSETQ.

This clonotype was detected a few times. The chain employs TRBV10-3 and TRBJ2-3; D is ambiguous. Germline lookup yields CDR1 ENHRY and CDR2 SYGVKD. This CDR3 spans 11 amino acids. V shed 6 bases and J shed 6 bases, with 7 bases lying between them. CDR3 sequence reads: CAISPGDTQYF. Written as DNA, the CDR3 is TGTGCCATCAGCCCCGGGGATACGCAGTATTTT.

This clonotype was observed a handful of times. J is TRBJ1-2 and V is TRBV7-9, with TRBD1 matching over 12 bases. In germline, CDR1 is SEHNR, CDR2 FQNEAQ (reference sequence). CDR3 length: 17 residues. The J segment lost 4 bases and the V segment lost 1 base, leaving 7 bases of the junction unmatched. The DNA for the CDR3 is TGTGCCAGCAGCTTAGGGGGACAGGGGGCCTTCTTCTATGGCTACACCTTC. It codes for CASSLGGQGAFFYGYTF.

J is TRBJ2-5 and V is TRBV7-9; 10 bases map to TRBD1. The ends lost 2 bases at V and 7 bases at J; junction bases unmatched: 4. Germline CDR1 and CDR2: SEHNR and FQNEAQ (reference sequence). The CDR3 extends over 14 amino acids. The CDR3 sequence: CASSLRDRGRTQYF. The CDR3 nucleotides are TGTGCCAGCAGCTTAAGGGACAGGGGAAGGACCCAGTACTTC.

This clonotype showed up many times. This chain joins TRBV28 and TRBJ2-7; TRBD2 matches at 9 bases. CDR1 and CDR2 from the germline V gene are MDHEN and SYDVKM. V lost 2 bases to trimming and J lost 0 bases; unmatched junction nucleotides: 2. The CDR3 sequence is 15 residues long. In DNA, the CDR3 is TGTGCCAGCAGTTTAGATAGCGGGAGCTCCTACGAGCAGTACTTC. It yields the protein CASSLDSGSSYEQYF.

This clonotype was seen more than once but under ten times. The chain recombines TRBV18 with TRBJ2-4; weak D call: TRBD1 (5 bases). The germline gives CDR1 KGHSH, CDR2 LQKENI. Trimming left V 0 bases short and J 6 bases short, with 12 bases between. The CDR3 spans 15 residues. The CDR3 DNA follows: TGTGCCAGCTCACCACCGGACATTTCTCGAAACATTCAGTACTTC. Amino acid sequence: CASSPPDISRNIQYF.